These T cell receptor beta chains were read from a single sample in a study of tumor and adjacent non-tumor tissue in lung cancer. TCRdb called the multiplex PCR reads again in MiXCR, with one record for every CDR3 protein. The sample includes 98,000 or so distinct CDR3 sequences, approximately 80% seen only once; the top ten take 30%. Input material: distant non-tumor lung tissue. The source of these receptors is a man between 60 and 75 years old with small cell lung cancer. Each CDR3 is given with its conserved first and last residue. The D gene is left open where the match is weak. The size entry is marked missing in some rows and otherwise reads once, few, many or a size class.

clone_size,v_call,d_call,j_call,cdr3_aa,cdr3_nt
.,TRBV6-1,.,TRBJ2-6,CASSPEGGANVMTF,TGTGCCAGCAGCCCGGAGGGTGGGGCCAACGTCATGACTTTC
.,TRBV11-2,.,TRBJ2-5,CASSLGTKGTQYF,TGTGCCAGCAGCCTTGGGACCAAAGGGACCCAGTACTTC
.,TRBV11-2,.,TRBJ2-1,CDSSLATAQSPYNEQFF,TGTGACAGCAGCTTAGCGACGGCCCAGAGCCCCTACAATGAGCAGTTCTTC
.,TRBV28,TRBD1,TRBJ2-7,CACGNGQVSSYEQYF,TGTGCCTGCGGAAACGGACAGGTTAGCTCCTACGAGCAGTACTTC
many,TRBV20-1,TRBD2,TRBJ2-3,CSARGLAGVADTQYF,TGCAGTGCTAGGGGACTAGCGGGAGTTGCAGATACGCAGTATTTT
.,TRBV10-3,.,TRBJ2-1,CAIIGVADEQFF,TGTGCCATCATCGGAGTAGCAGATGAGCAGTTCTTC
.,TRBV5-1,TRBD2,TRBJ2-3,CARIFGTSGSTDTQYF,TGCGCCAGGATCTTCGGGACTAGCGGGAGCACAGATACGCAGTATTTT
many,TRBV29-1,TRBD2,TRBJ2-2,CSVDNLAGTGELFF,TGCAGCGTTGACAATCTAGCGGGAACCGGGGAGCTGTTTTTT
once,TRBV10-3,TRBD1,TRBJ1-4,CVILGQGEGEKLFF,TGTGTCATTCTGGGACAGGGAGAGGGGGAAAAACTGTTTTTT
many,TRBV5-5,TRBD2,TRBJ2-1,CASSRGLAGDFSEQFF,TGTGCCAGCAGCCGTGGACTAGCGGGAGATTTCAGTGAGCAGTTCTTC
few,TRBV12-3/TRBV12-4,.,TRBJ2-1,CTSSLVGLTHNEQFF,TGTACCAGCAGTTTAGTAGGTCTTACCCACAATGAGCAGTTCTTC
.,TRBV11-2,.,TRBJ2-5,CVSSLGEKEIQYF,TGTGTCAGTAGCTTAGGAGAGAAAGAGATCCAGTACTTC
.,TRBV28,.,TRBJ2-1,CASTAHSRSYNEQFF,TGTGCTAGCACCGCCCACAGCCGATCCTACAATGAGCAGTTCTTC
.,TRBV12-3/TRBV12-4,.,TRBJ2-6,CACSWSGSPGLIGANVLTF,TGTGCCTGCAGTTGGTCCGGGAGTCCGGGTCTGATAGGAGCCAACGTCCTGACTTTC
.,TRBV11-3,.,TRBJ2-3,CASREAHGGTPSHTQYF,TGTGCCAGCAGAGAGGCTCATGGTGGGACCCCTAGTCATACGCAGTATTTT
.,TRBV29-1,.,TRBJ2-7,CSGAPLRWYYNEQYF,TGCAGCGGAGCTCCGTTGCGGTGGTATTACAATGAGCAGTACTTC
.,TRBV29-1,TRBD2,TRBJ2-1,CSVELAGNPYDEQLF,TGCAGCGTTGAATTAGCGGGCAATCCCTACGATGAGCAGCTTTTC
.,TRBV13,.,TRBJ1-6,CASSKNHGDSYNSYLHF,TGTGCCAGCAGCAAAAACCACGGAGACTCCTATAATTCATACCTCCACTTT
.,TRBV7-3,.,TRBJ2-2,CASTSKNSVELFF,TGTGCCAGCACCTCGAAGAACTCCGTGGAGCTGTTTTTT
.,TRBV6-5,.,TRBJ2-3,CACSLRGAPDTQYF,TGTGCCTGCAGTTTAAGGGGAGCGCCAGATACGCAGTATTTT
.,TRBV11-2,.,TRBJ2-6,CTNSLVLAGASGANVLTF,TGTACCAACAGCTTAGTCCTAGCAGGAGCCTCTGGGGCCAACGTCCTGACTTTC
.,TRBV6-5,TRBD2,TRBJ2-1,CASSYSISGLADSEQFF,TGTGCCAGCAGTTACTCGATCTCGGGACTAGCAGACAGTGAGCAGTTCTTC
.,TRBV5-4,.,TRBJ2-1,CASKAGGPLDEEFF,TGTGCTAGCAAAGCTGGCGGCCCCTTGGATGAGGAGTTCTTC
.,TRBV6-6,TRBD1,TRBJ1-1,CASSSLTGGNTEALF,TGTGCCAGCAGTTCCCTGACAGGGGGGAACACTGAAGCTTTATTT
.,TRBV11-2,TRBD1,TRBJ1-1,CANSLTGGVGGNTEAFF,TGTGCCAACAGCTTAACAGGGGGCGTGGGCGGGAACACTGAAGCTTTCTTT
.,TRBV10-3,TRBD2,TRBJ2-1,CAISERTSGGSGRDEQFF,TGTGCCATCAGTGAGAGGACTAGCGGGGGATCAGGGAGGGATGAGCAGTTCTTC
.,TRBV11-2,TRBD2,TRBJ2-1,CPSSLRLAGAYPEQFF,TGTCCCAGCAGTTTAAGACTAGCGGGCGCCTACCCTGAGCAGTTCTTC
.,TRBV6-2/TRBV6-3,.,TRBJ2-1,CASTNLRGVPNEQFF,TGTGCCAGCACCAACCTTAGGGGAGTCCCAAATGAGCAGTTCTTC
.,TRBV24-1,.,TRBJ2-2,CATSDSRRRTAELFF,TGTGCCACCAGTGATTCGAGGCGTCGGACCGCGGAGCTGTTTTTT